This TCR beta chain comes out of a study of cytomegalovirus exposure and HLA in healthy donors. Study at large: The roughly 120 validation repertoires, a later analysis reported, used the same platform as the 550 to 800 first-cohort repertoires.

With respect to this clone: Its matching antigen is unknown.

Data came from immunoSEQ multiplex PCR; TCRdb stores just in-frame clones and leaves some out. The top ten hold approximately 0.95% of the sample, which has a few hundred thousand clones, over 75% seen once. The donors belonged to the approximately 120-subject validation cohort, separate from the approximately 670-subject first cohort. This CDR3 comprises 17 residues. Germline loops: CDR1 SEHNR, CDR2 FQNEAQ (reference sequence). With 5 bases clipped from V and 1 base from J, the junction kept 9 bases outside the gene matches. Whole-study findings and limits: Subsequent analysis revealed that first-cohort TCR clusters tended to co-occur in the approximately 120 validation repertoires. Rare TCR sequences predominated, though certain public TCRs were found in many donors.

The material sequenced was PBMCs. The TCR comes from a man aged 25-40 years in good health and CMV-seronegative. V usage is TRBV7-9 and J usage is TRBJ2-5; 11 bases map to TRBD2. CDR3 sequence: CASSPRLAGSLQETQYF. CDR3 in DNA: TGTGCCAGCAGCCCCCGACTAGCGGGGAGCCTCCAAGAGACCCAGTACTTC.